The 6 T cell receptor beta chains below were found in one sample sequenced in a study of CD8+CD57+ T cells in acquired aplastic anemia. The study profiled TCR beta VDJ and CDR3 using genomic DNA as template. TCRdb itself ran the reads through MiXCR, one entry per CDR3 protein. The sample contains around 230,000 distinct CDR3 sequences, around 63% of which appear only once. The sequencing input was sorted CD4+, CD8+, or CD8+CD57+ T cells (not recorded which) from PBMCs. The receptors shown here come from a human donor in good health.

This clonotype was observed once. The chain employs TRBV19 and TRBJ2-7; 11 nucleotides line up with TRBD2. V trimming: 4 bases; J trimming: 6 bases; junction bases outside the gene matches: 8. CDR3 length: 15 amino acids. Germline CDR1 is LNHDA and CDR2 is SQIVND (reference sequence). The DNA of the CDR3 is TGTGCCAGTAGTAGGCGCACTAGCGGGAGCGTCGAGCAGTACTTC. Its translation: CASSRRTSGSVEQYF.

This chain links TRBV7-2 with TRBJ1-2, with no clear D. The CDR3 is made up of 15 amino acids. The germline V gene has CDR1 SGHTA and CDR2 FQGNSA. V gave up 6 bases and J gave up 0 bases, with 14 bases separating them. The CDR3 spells CASRISQNANYGYTF. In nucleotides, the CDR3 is TGTGCCAGCAGGATTTCACAGAACGCTAACTATGGCTACACCTTC.

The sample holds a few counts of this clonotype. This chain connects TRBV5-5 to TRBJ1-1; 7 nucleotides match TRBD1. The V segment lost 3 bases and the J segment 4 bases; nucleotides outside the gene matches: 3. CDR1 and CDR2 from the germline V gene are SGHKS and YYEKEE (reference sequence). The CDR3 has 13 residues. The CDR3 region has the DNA TGTGCCAGCAGCTCAAGACAGGGCACTGAAGCTTTCTTT. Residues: CASSSRQGTEAFF. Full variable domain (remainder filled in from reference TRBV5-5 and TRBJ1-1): DAGVTQSPTHLIKTRGQQVTLRCSPISGHKSVSWYQQVLGQGPQFIFQYYEKEERGRGNFPDRFSARQFPNYSSELNVNALLLGDSALYLCASSSRQGTEAFFGQGTRLTVV.

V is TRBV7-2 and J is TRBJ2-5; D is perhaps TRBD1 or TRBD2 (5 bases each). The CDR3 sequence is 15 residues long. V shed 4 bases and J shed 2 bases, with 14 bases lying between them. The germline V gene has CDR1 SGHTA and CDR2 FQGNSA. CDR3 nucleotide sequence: TGTGCCAGCAGCTGGAAACCGGGACCTCAAGAGACCCAGTACTTC. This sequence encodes CASSWKPGPQETQYF.

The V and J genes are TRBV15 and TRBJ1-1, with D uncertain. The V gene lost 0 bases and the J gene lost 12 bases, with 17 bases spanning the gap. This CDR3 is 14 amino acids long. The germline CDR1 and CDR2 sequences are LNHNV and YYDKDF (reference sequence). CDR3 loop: CATSRDRPLQLPFF. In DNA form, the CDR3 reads TGTGCCACCAGCAGAGATCGGCCTCTCCAGCTGCCTTTCTTT.

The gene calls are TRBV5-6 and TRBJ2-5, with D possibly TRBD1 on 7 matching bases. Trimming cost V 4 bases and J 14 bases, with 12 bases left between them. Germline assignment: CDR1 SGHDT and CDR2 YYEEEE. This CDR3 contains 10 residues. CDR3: CASSPRDSYF. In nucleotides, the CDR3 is TGTGCCAGCAGCCCGCGGGACAGTTACTTC.